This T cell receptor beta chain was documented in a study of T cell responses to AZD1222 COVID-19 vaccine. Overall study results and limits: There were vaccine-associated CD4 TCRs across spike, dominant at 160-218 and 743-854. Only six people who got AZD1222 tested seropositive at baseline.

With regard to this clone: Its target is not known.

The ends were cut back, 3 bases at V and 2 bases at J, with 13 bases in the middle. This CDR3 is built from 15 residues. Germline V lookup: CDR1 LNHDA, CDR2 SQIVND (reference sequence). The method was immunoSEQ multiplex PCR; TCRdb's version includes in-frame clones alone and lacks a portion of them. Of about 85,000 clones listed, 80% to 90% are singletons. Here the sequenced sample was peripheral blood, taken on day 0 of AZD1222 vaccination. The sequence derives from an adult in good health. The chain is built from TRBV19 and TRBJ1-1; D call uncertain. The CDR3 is CASSIPTWSNTEAFF. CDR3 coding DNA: TGTGCCAGTAGTATCCCCACTTGGTCAAACACTGAAGCTTTCTTT.